This T cell receptor beta chain originates from a study of T cell responses to AZD1222 COVID-19 vaccine. Some clones are missing from TCRdb's copy, which holds only in-frame ones; the method was immunoSEQ multiplex PCR. The sample lists about 150,000 clones, around 94% occurring once. The V gene lost 2 bases and the J gene lost 7 bases, with 12 bases spanning the gap. Germline CDR1 is SGHRS and CDR2 is YFSETQ. This CDR3 spans 13 amino acids. The origin of this receptor is an adult in good health. V gene TRBV5-1 combines with J gene TRBJ1-2; D remains ambiguous. Sequences were derived from peripheral blood, sampled on day 0 of AZD1222 vaccination. The CDR3 DNA reads TGCGCCAGCAGCTTTACCCGGACCTCTGGCTACACCTTC. Amino acids: CASSFTRTSGYTF.